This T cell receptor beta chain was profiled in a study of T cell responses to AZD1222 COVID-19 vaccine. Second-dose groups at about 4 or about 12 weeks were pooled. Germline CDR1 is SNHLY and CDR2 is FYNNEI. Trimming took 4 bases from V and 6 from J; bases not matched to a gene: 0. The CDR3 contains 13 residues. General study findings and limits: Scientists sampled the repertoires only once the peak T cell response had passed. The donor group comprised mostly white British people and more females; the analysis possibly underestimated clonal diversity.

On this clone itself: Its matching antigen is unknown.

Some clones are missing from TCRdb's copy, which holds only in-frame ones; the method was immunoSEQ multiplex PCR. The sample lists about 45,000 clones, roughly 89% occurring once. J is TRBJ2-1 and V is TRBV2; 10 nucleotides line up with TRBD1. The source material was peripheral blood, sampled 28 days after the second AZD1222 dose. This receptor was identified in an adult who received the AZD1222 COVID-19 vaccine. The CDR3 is CASSGTGGNEQFF. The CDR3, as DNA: TGTGCCAGCAGTGGGACAGGGGGCAATGAGCAGTTCTTC. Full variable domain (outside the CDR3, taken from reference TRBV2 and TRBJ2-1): EPEVTQTPSHQVTQMGQEVILRCVPISNHLYFYWYRQILGQKVEFLVSFYNNEISEKSEIFDDQFSVERPDGSNFTLKIRSTKLEDSAMYFCASSGTGGNEQFFGPGTRLTVL.